The 16 T cell receptor beta chains below all came from one sample that was sequenced in a study of T-cell memory formation after mild COVID-19. TCRdb processed the 5' RACE reads anew with MiXCR; each CDR3 protein has one entry. The data contain roughly 400,000 distinct CDR3 sequences, roughly 18% of them seen just once; the ten biggest clones take up roughly 21%. The sequencing sample was made of PBMCs or a T cell subset sorted from them (not recorded which). These receptors all come from a man aged 18 to 30 who had mild COVID-19 (a few samples of this study predate the infection). Cell type and time point are not known.

This clonotype has more than one count but fewer than ten. The chain is built from TRBV5-1 and TRBJ2-7; TRBD2 agrees at 12 bases. V trimming: 2 bases; J trimming: 5 bases; junction bases outside the gene matches: 5. The V gene's germline CDR1 is SGHRS and CDR2 YFSETQ. The CDR3 consists of 15 residues. The CDR3 protein is CASSFLAGGPNEQYF. The CDR3 nucleotides are TGCGCCAGCAGCTTCCTAGCGGGGGGGCCGAACGAGCAGTACTTC.

The rearrangement links TRBV24-1 to TRBJ1-2; no clear D gene. Deletions cut 1 base from V and 0 bases from J, with 5 bases between. The CDR3 consists of 14 residues. Germline CDR1 is KGHDR and CDR2 is SFDVKD. The CDR3 DNA reads as TGTGCCACCAGTGATTTTACATCTAACTATGGCTACACCTTC. Its protein is CATSDFTSNYGYTF.

This clonotype was counted a few times. The rearrangement joins TRBV19 to TRBJ2-7, with 9 bases lining up with TRBD1. Germline lookup yields CDR1 LNHDA and CDR2 SQIVND (reference sequence). Trimming took 4 bases from V and 4 from J; bases not matched to a gene: 8. The CDR3 consists of 15 residues. CDR3 region: CASSKWTGTGYEQYF. CDR3 nucleotides: TGTGCCAGTAGTAAGTGGACCGGGACAGGGTACGAGCAGTACTTC. Supplemented by reference TRBV19 and TRBJ2-7, the full variable domain reads DGGITQSPKYLFRKEGQNVTLSCEQNLNHDAMYWYRQDPGQGLRLIYYSQIVNDFQKGDIAEGYSVSREKKESFPLTVTSAQKNPTAFYLCASSKWTGTGYEQYFGPGTRLTVT.

This clonotype was counted only a few times. This chain links TRBV7-2 with TRBJ2-7, with 7 bases fitting TRBD2. The trim removed 1 base at V and 1 base at J, leaving 4 bases unmatched. CDR1 is SGHTA and CDR2 is FQGNSA in the germline V gene. The CDR3 covers 15 residues. The CDR3 region is CASSLGGGGSYEQYV. The CDR3 DNA follows: TGTGCCAGCAGCTTAGGTGGCGGGGGTTCCTACGAGCAGTACGTC.

This clonotype was observed a handful of times. CDR3 nucleotide sequence: TGTGCCAGCAGCTTCCCGGGACAACCCCGTGAAGCTTTCTTT. Translation gives CASSFPGQPREAFF. The rearrangement links TRBV7-2 to TRBJ1-1; possible D gene TRBD1, 6 bases. The CDR3 is 14 amino acids. CDR1 is SGHTA, CDR2 FQGNSA, per germline. Between the trimmed V and J ends, which lost 3 bases and 7 bases, there was a span of 15 bases.

The genes are TRBV9 and TRBJ2-1; no clear D gene. The length of the CDR3 is 13 residues. Germline V CDR1 and CDR2: SGDLS, YYNGEE. The germline V and J ends were trimmed by 2 bases and 9 bases, with 12 bases remaining between them. This CDR3 is CASSVGGEGEQFF. The CDR3 DNA reads as TGTGCCAGCAGCGTGGGTGGGGAAGGTGAGCAGTTCTTC. Full variable domain (missing parts from reference TRBV9 and TRBJ2-1): DSGVTQTPKHLITATGQRVTLRCSPRSGDLSVYWYQQSLDQGLQFLIQYYNGEERAKGNILERFSAQQFPDLHSELNLSSLELGDSALYFCASSVGGEGEQFFGPGTRLTVL.

This clonotype was detected many times. This chain uses TRBV29-1 with TRBJ2-3; D is unresolved. The CDR3 extends over 12 amino acids. The germline V gene has CDR1 SQVTM and CDR2 ANQGSEA. Deletions cut 1 base from V and 5 bases from J, with 7 bases between. CDR3 amino acids: CSVEAALDTQYF. CDR3 in DNA: TGCAGCGTTGAAGCGGCCTTAGATACGCAGTATTTT.

This rearrangement joins TRBV29-1 to TRBJ2-5; 8 nucleotides line up with TRBD1. The CDR3 covers 13 residues. Per the germline V gene, CDR1 is SQVTM and CDR2 is ANQGSEA. Germline trimming cut 8 bases from V and 5 bases from J; bases unmatched to any gene: 10. The CDR3 sequence is CSTNRGTGETQYF. CDR3 nucleotide sequence: TGCAGCACCAACAGGGGGACTGGTGAGACCCAGTACTTC.

The chain combines TRBV4-3 with TRBJ2-3; tentatively, D is TRBD1 (6 bases). Germline CDR1 reads LGHNA; CDR2 reads YSLEER. The CDR3 spans 15 residues. V was cut by 0 bases and J by 1 base, with 8 bases left in between. The CDR3 region is CASSQDHRGTDTQYF. The CDR3 DNA sequence: TGCGCCAGCAGCCAAGATCACAGGGGCACAGATACGCAGTATTTT.

Only a few counts were recorded for this clonotype. The V call is TRBV11-1, the J call TRBJ1-1; 7 nucleotides line up with TRBD1. The V gene's germline CDR1 is SGHAT and CDR2 FQDESV (reference sequence). V lost 7 bases, J lost 1 base, and 6 bases stayed unmatched. The CDR3 runs to 14 residues. CDR3 residues: CASMDRWRNTEAFF. CDR3 DNA sequence: TGTGCCAGCATGGACAGGTGGAGGAACACTGAAGCTTTCTTT.

V and J are TRBV11-1 and TRBJ2-7; 9 positions agree with TRBD1. The CDR3 sequence is 16 residues long. CDR1 and CDR2 (germline): SGHAT, FQDESV (reference sequence). The J segment lost 2 bases and the V segment lost 5 bases, leaving 10 bases of the junction unmatched. In DNA form, the CDR3 reads TGTGCCAGCAGCCTAGACGGGGGACAGGGCGCCTACGAGCAGTACTTC. It encodes CASSLDGGQGAYEQYF.

In this sample, this clonotype turned up a few times. CDR3 residues: CASRPGRGHLYQETQYF. The CDR3 DNA reads TGTGCCAGCAGACCCGGGAGGGGACACCTGTACCAAGAGACCCAGTACTTC. The J gene is TRBJ2-5, the V gene TRBV7-9; 8 positions agree with TRBD2. The CDR3 has 17 residues. Germline CDR1 is SEHNR and CDR2 is FQNEAQ (reference sequence). The ends lost 6 bases at V and 0 bases at J; junction bases unmatched: 12.

At least ten counts were recorded for this clonotype. This sequence joins TRBV11-2 and TRBJ2-2, with D uncertain. The CDR3 covers 14 residues. The V gene's germline CDR1 is SGHAT and CDR2 FQNNGV. The V and J ends lost 2 bases and 4 bases respectively, with 8 bases between them. The CDR3 spells CASSLRSGTGELFF. The CDR3 DNA follows: TGTGCCAGCAGCTTACGCTCTGGCACCGGGGAGCTGTTTTTT. Together with reference TRBV11-2 and TRBJ2-2, the CDR3 gives the full variable domain: EAGVAQSPRYKIIEKRQSVAFWCNPISGHATLYWYQQILGQGPKLLIQFQNNGVVDDSQLPKDRFSAERLKGVDSTLKIQPAKLEDSAVYLCASSLRSGTGELFFGEGSRLTVL.

This clonotype was observed a few times. The CDR3 sequence is CASGPTDTGTYNEQFF. As DNA, the CDR3 is TGTGCTAGTGGTCCGACCGACACGGGCACCTACAATGAGCAGTTCTTC. V gene TRBV12-5 combines with J gene TRBJ2-1; D is unresolved. CDR1 LGHNT and CDR2 FRNRAP come from the germline V gene. The CDR3 totals 16 residues. Between the trimmed V and J ends, which lost 5 bases and 2 bases, there was a span of 16 bases.

This clonotype was seen only a few times. The V and J genes are TRBV4-3 and TRBJ1-6; TRBD1 might be the D (6 bases). Germline V CDR1 and CDR2: LGHNA, YSLEER. V shed 2 bases and J shed 11 bases, with 19 bases lying between them. There are 16 residues in the CDR3. CDR3 protein: CASSQSLGRGRPPLHF. The CDR3 DNA is TGCGCCAGCAGCCAATCCCTCGGGAGGGGGAGGCCACCCCTCCACTTT.

This clonotype was observed a handful of times. The chain carries TRBV10-3 and TRBJ2-1; tentative D call: TRBD2 (5 bases). Trimming left V 0 bases short and J 6 bases short, with 9 bases between. The germline V gene encodes CDR1 ENHRY and CDR2 SYGVKD. This CDR3 spans 14 amino acids. DNA of the CDR3: TGTGCCATCAGTGAGTCGAGGGATCTCAATGAGCAGTTCTTC. Protein product: CAISESRDLNEQFF.